This T cell receptor (beta chain) comes out of a study of beta chain features in type 1 diabetes. Study-wide findings and caveats: Among patients, naive, central memory and Treg TCRB repertoires appeared more similar than among healthy donors. There was a moderate but significant shortening of TCRB CDR3s in all four CD4+ subsets of Type 1 diabetes patients.

Isolated RNA was reverse transcribed in full, so expressed TCRB transcripts were sequenced. Using immunoSEQ multiplex PCR, the repertoire was profiled, and TCRdb retains in-frame clones only, with some absent. Of roughly 330,000 clones in the sample, roughly 11% were seen once. This clone was counted a few times. Its antigen is not known. The CDR3 sequence is 17 residues long. V lost 3 bases to trimming and J lost 6 bases; unmatched junction nucleotides: 14. Germline V gene lookup returns CDR1 MDHEN and CDR2 SYDVKM. Sequencing input: naive CD4+ T cells from blood. This receptor was obtained from a young woman in good health. The V gene is TRBV28, the J gene TRBJ2-3; 8 nucleotides agree with TRBD1. CDR3 in DNA: TGTGCCAGCAGTTTGTCGCAGGGGGCGCAGGGTGTGGATACGCAGTATTTT. It translates to CASSLSQGAQGVDTQYF.